These 10 T cell receptor beta chains were all obtained from the same sample, sequenced in a study of PD-L1 blockade in urothelial cancer. The data were produced by immunoSEQ multiplex PCR, yet TCRdb's version contains in-frame clones alone and is incomplete. The profile covers 65,000 to 90,000 clones, with roughly 84% appearing a single time and 8.5% to 10% taken by the ten largest. Time point in this sample: pretreatment peripheral blood. The specimen comprised PBMCs, sampled around atezolizumab (anti-PD-L1) treatment. These receptors all come from a woman in her seventies with urothelial cancer.

The chain has TRBV18 and TRBJ1-3; 7 nucleotides line up with TRBD1. V was pared by 2 bases and J by 0 bases, with 4 bases of the junction left unmatched. CDR1 KGHSH and CDR2 LQKENI come from the germline V gene. The CDR3 consists of 16 residues. The DNA of the CDR3 is TGTGCCAGCTCACCATGGGACAGCAGCTCTGGAAACACCATATATTTT. It translates to CASSPWDSSSGNTIYF. Combining the CDR3 with reference TRBV18 and TRBJ1-3 gives the whole variable domain NAGVMQNPRHLVRRRGQEARLRCSPMKGHSHVYWYRQLPEEGLKFMVYLQKENIIDESGMPKERFSAEFPKEGPSILRIQQVVRGDSAAYFCASSPWDSSSGNTIYFGEGSWLTVV.

This chain uses TRBV28 with TRBJ2-1; unclear D gene. Germline values: CDR1 MDHEN, CDR2 SYDVKM. Trimming took 4 bases from V and 0 from J, leaving 19 bases between them. The CDR3 runs 18 residues. CDR3 coding DNA: TGTGCCAGCAGTTCCCCTGTGGTTAACCCTATCTCCTACAATGAGCAGTTCTTC. It yields the protein CASSSPVVNPISYNEQFF.

V usage is TRBV7-7 and J usage is TRBJ1-1; tentatively, D is TRBD1 (6 bases). CDR1 is SSHAT, CDR2 FNYEAQ, per germline (reference sequence). V was pared by 3 bases and J by 5 bases, with 13 bases between. The CDR3 extends over 14 amino acids. DNA for the CDR3: TGTGCCAGCAGCTTCGGACAGTCTCGGACTGAAGCTTTCTTT. Translating it yields CASSFGQSRTEAFF.

The CDR3 loop reads CASSQNPGTANEKLFF. The CDR3 DNA follows: TGCGCCAGCAGCCAAAACCCCGGGACAGCTAATGAAAAACTGTTTTTT. The chain employs TRBV4-3 and TRBJ1-4; 7 nucleotides match TRBD1. The length of the CDR3 is 16 residues. Germline V gene sequence: CDR1 LGHNA, CDR2 YSLEER. V lost 2 bases to trimming and J lost 3 bases; unmatched junction nucleotides: 6.

The V and J genes are TRBV30 and TRBJ2-7; TRBD2 is a possible D gene (6 bases). This CDR3 is built from 16 residues. The germline V and J ends were trimmed by 8 bases and 0 bases, with 23 bases remaining between them. CDR1 GTSNPN and CDR2 SVGIG come from the germline V gene (reference sequence). This CDR3 is CALRGGSRFPSYEQYF. CDR3 DNA: TGTGCCCTAAGGGGAGGTTCAAGGTTTCCCTCCTACGAGCAGTACTTC.

This clone came up once. The chain couples TRBV7-3 to TRBJ2-2; a weak D match, TRBD1 (6 bases). The CDR3 contains 14 residues. From germline, CDR1 is SGHTA and CDR2 FQGTGA. Trimming stripped 1 base from V and 7 bases from J, with 10 bases between. DNA of the CDR3: TGTGCCAGCAGCTTAAGGGGGCAGGTCGGGGAGCTGTTTTTT. Translating it yields CASSLRGQVGELFF.

The count of this clone is one. V gene TRBV5-6 combines with J gene TRBJ2-7; D unclear. Trimming pared 0 bases from V and 0 bases from J, leaving 10 bases between. The CDR3 has 15 amino acids. The germline CDR1 and CDR2 sequences are SGHDT and YYEEEE. CDR3 region: CASSLVQRSSYEQYF. DNA for the CDR3: TGTGCCAGCAGCTTGGTGCAGAGGAGCTCCTACGAGCAGTACTTC. Full variable domain (missing parts from reference TRBV5-6 and TRBJ2-7): DAGVTQSPTHLIKTRGQQVTLRCSPKSGHDTVSWYQQALGQGPQFIFQYYEEEERQRGNFPDRFSGHQFPNYSSELNVNALLLGDSALYLCASSLVQRSSYEQYFGPGTRLTVT.

V is TRBV14 and J is TRBJ2-5; possible D gene TRBD1, 6 bases. The CDR3 is 16 residues long. Germline loops: CDR1 SGHDN, CDR2 FVKESK. Deletions cut 5 bases from V and 4 bases from J, with 20 bases between. The CDR3 region has the DNA TGTGCCAGCAGCTACCGGGACGGGACATCAAGAGAGACCCAGTACTTC. Translating it yields CASSYRDGTSRETQYF.

The chain links TRBV19 to TRBJ2-1; TRBD1 matches at 11 bases. V lost 5 bases, J lost 3 bases, and 12 bases stayed unmatched. The germline V gene encodes CDR1 LNHDA and CDR2 SQIVND (reference sequence). This CDR3 comprises 18 residues. The DNA of the CDR3 is TGTGCCAGTAGTCCAACCGGGACAGGGGGGAGCCTCTACAATGAGCAGTTCTTC. This sequence encodes CASSPTGTGGSLYNEQFF.

Only a few counts were recorded for this clone. The CDR3 DNA reads TGTGCCTGGAGTGGGGGGGGCGGGAATGGCTACACCTTC. Amino acids: CAWSGGGGNGYTF. V is TRBV30 and J is TRBJ1-2; tentative D call: TRBD1 (6 bases). The CDR3 spans 13 residues. The V gene's germline CDR1 is GTSNPN and CDR2 SVGIG (reference sequence). V lost 1 base and J 6 bases, leaving 12 bases between the germline ends.